The 5 T cell receptor beta chains below were found in one sample sequenced in a study of T cells after yellow fever vaccination (dated by TCRdb to about 2019). Library creation used 5' RACE. Data came from an Illumina NovaSeq 6000. The raw public data were reprocessed by TCRdb itself: fastp quality trimming at Q25, MiXCR clonotype calling, in-frame beta chains only. Rows are unified per CDR3 protein, each entry keeping the most common DNA and genes. The sample table lists hundreds of thousands of distinct CDR3 sequences, about 12% of them with a count of one. 2.5% to 3.5% of the sample is held by the ten biggest clonotypes. Interpreted using the paper, the treatment or condition label stands for: live attenuated yellow fever vaccine strain. Source: CD4+ T cells sorted from PBMCs, taken 15 days after the yellow fever booster vaccination. Every receptor here comes from a man younger than 35 who received the YFV17D yellow fever vaccine.

V usage is TRBV20-1 and J usage is TRBJ2-3; tentatively, D is TRBD1 or TRBD2 (5 bases each). CDR1 is DFQATT and CDR2 is SNEGSKA in the germline V gene (reference sequence). The CDR3 contains 12 residues. Trimming pared 5 bases from V and 4 bases from J, leaving 10 bases between. The CDR3 spells CSAQGRADTQYF. Here the CDR3 DNA reads TGCAGTGCTCAGGGACGGGCAGATACGCAGTATTTT.

This clonotype was detected ten times or more. The chain is built from TRBV7-6 and TRBJ2-5, with a weak D call TRBD2 (6 bases). The germline V and J ends were trimmed by 4 bases and 4 bases, with 10 bases remaining between them. This CDR3 is 13 amino acids long. Germline CDR1 and CDR2: SGHVS and FNYEAQ. The CDR3, as DNA: TGTGCCAGCAGCTCCGGACTACTAGAGACCCAGTACTTC. Amino acid sequence: CASSSGLLETQYF.

The V and J genes are TRBV28 and TRBJ2-7, with D possibly matching TRBD2 (5 bases). V was pared by 5 bases and J by 4 bases, with 12 bases between. Germline V lookup: CDR1 MDHEN, CDR2 SYDVKM. CDR3 length: 13 amino acids. CDR3 loop: CASSTPGSYEQYF. CDR3 nucleotide sequence: TGTGCCAGCAGTACCCCGGGGAGTTACGAGCAGTACTTC. The full variable domain, with the rest looked up from reference TRBV28 and TRBJ2-7, is DVKVTQSSRYLVKRTGEKVFLECVQDMDHENMFWYRQDPGLGLRLIYFSYDVKMKEKGDIPEGYSVSREKKERFSLILESASTNQTSMYLCASSTPGSYEQYFGPGTRLTVT.

This clonotype was seen a few times. The CDR3 loop reads CASSPTGDNEQFF. In DNA form, the CDR3 reads TGTGCCAGCTCACCAACTGGAGACAATGAGCAGTTCTTC. The rearrangement joins TRBV18 to TRBJ2-1; D gene uncertain. CDR3 length equals 13 residues. Germline loops: CDR1 KGHSH, CDR2 LQKENI. V shed 2 bases and J shed 5 bases, with 7 bases lying between them.

This clonotype appeared a few times. This chain links TRBV6-5 with TRBJ2-2; 11 bases are a match to TRBD2. The germline V gene has CDR1 MNHEY and CDR2 SVGAGI. The trim removed 4 bases at V and 4 bases at J, leaving 11 bases unmatched. The CDR3 contains 18 residues. CDR3 in DNA: TGTGCCAGCAGTTCCGTAGCGGGGGGGCGGTTTGGCACCGGGGAGCTGTTTTTT. Translation gives CASSSVAGGRFGTGELFF.